The 14 T cell receptor beta chains given below trace back to one sample, sequenced in a study of shared clonotypes between healthy human individuals. The table came from immunoSEQ multiplex PCR; TCRdb's copy has only in-frame clones and leaves some out. The profile shows 600,000 to 700,000 clones, around 78% of them singletons. The sequenced sample was memory CD4+ T cells sorted from blood. Subset described: CD45RA-negative fraction. These receptor sequences come from a woman aged 25-40 years in good health.

V usage is TRBV27 and J usage is TRBJ2-2; D gene uncertain. CDR1 and CDR2 from the germline V gene are MNHEY and SMNVEV (reference sequence). V shed 2 bases and J shed 5 bases, with 12 bases lying between them. This CDR3 region has 15 residues. The CDR3 DNA sequence: TGTGCCAGCAGTTTACGTGGTCGGCTGACCGGGGAGCTGTTTTTT. This sequence encodes CASSLRGRLTGELFF.

This clone was seen many times. This same CDR3 is encoded by further DNA sequences in the sample. The V gene is TRBV18, the J gene TRBJ1-1, with D unclear. V lost 3 bases, J lost 1 base, and 6 bases lay in between. Germline lookup yields CDR1 KGHSH and CDR2 LQKENI. CDR3 size: 13 residues. Here the CDR3 reads CASSPIPNTEAFF. The CDR3 nucleotides read TGTGCCAGCTCACCGATTCCGAACACTGAAGCTTTCTTT.

The chain combines TRBV13 with TRBJ2-7, with a tentative D call TRBD2 (5 bases). Germline V gene lookup returns CDR1 PRHDT and CDR2 FYEKMQ (reference sequence). Trimming cost V 3 bases and J 4 bases, with 13 bases left between them. The CDR3 runs to 14 residues. CDR3 sequence: CASSLLGVGYEQYF. The CDR3 DNA sequence: TGTGCCAGCAGCTTGCTCGGGGTGGGTTACGAGCAGTACTTC.

Worth noting for this clone: This sample includes further DNA sequences coding for the same CDR3. The chain recombines TRBV13 with TRBJ2-4, with D uncertain. Trimming took 2 bases from V and 4 from J, leaving 6 bases between them. This CDR3 comprises 13 residues. Per germline, CDR1 PRHDT and CDR2 FYEKMQ (reference sequence). DNA of the CDR3: TGTGCCAGCAGCTTACAAGGGAAAAACATTCAGTACTTC. It codes for CASSLQGKNIQYF.

The chain is built from TRBV25-1 and TRBJ2-1, with D maybe TRBD2 (6 bases). V shed 3 bases and J shed 0 bases, with 12 bases lying between them. This CDR3 spans 16 amino acids. Per the germline V gene, CDR1 is MGHDK and CDR2 is SYGVNS. The CDR3 DNA sequence: TGTGCCAGCAGTGATCAACGGGAGAGCTCCTACAATGAGCAGTTCTTC. This gives the protein CASSDQRESSYNEQFF.

V is TRBV30 and J is TRBJ2-1; unclear D gene. In germline, CDR1 is GTSNPN, CDR2 SVGIG (reference sequence). Trimming shortened V by 2 bases and J by 8 bases, and 10 bases separated the two germline ends. The CDR3 runs to 12 residues. The CDR3 bases are TGTGCCTGGAGTCGGAATGGGGATGAGCAGTTCTTC. Protein product: CAWSRNGDEQFF.

This chain joins TRBV12-5 and TRBJ2-2, with D uncertain. V was trimmed by 0 bases and J by 0 bases, leaving 5 bases between them. The CDR3 spans 15 residues. Germline V lookup: CDR1 LGHNT, CDR2 FRNRAP. CDR3 amino acids: CASGLVGANTGELFF. DNA for the CDR3: TGTGCTAGTGGTTTGGTTGGAGCGAACACCGGGGAGCTGTTTTTT.

The CDR3 loop reads CASSEARGNEQFF. Here the CDR3 DNA reads TGTGCCAGCAGTGAAGCACGGGGCAATGAGCAGTTCTTC. The chain has TRBV2 and TRBJ2-1, with a possible D match to TRBD2 (5 bases). The V gene's germline CDR1 is SNHLY and CDR2 FYNNEI. CDR3 length equals 13 residues. The V end was cut by 0 bases, the J end by 6 bases, with 6 bases between.

The V and J genes are TRBV5-1 and TRBJ2-7; a possible D gene is TRBD2 (6 bases). The CDR3 is 16 amino acids. Germline values: CDR1 SGHRS, CDR2 YFSETQ. V was clipped by 4 bases and J by 0 bases, with 17 bases between them. This CDR3 reads CASSPGERPSSYEQYF. Here the CDR3 DNA reads TGCGCCAGCAGCCCGGGGGAGCGGCCGAGCTCCTACGAGCAGTACTTC.

The rearrangement links TRBV27 to TRBJ1-5; 8 nucleotides match TRBD1. J lost 0 bases, V lost 6 bases, and 10 bases had no gene match. This CDR3 contains 17 residues. From germline, CDR1 is MNHEY and CDR2 SMNVEV (reference sequence). The CDR3 sequence: CASRPGQGTYSNQPQHF. In DNA form, the CDR3 reads TGTGCCAGCAGACCTGGACAGGGAACATATAGCAATCAGCCCCAGCATTTT.

This clone was found a few times. The rearrangement uses TRBV2 and TRBJ1-3; D remains unclear. CDR1 is SNHLY and CDR2 is FYNNEI in the germline V gene. Trimming cost V 3 bases and J 0 bases, with 12 bases left between them. The CDR3 has 16 residues. In nucleotides, the CDR3 is TGTGCCAGCAGTGATAATTGGCGAACCTCTGGAAACACCATATATTTT. This translates into CASSDNWRTSGNTIYF.

The chain recombines TRBV28 with TRBJ1-1; D is unclear. The length of the CDR3 is 12 residues. Trimming removed 10 bases at V and 1 base at J, with 10 bases between. The germline CDR1 and CDR2 sequences are MDHEN and SYDVKM. CDR3 region: CATEAQNTEAFF. CDR3 DNA: TGTGCCACAGAAGCGCAGAACACTGAAGCTTTCTTT. Full variable domain (missing parts from reference TRBV28 and TRBJ1-1): DVKVTQSSRYLVKRTGEKVFLECVQDMDHENMFWYRQDPGLGLRLIYFSYDVKMKEKGDIPEGYSVSREKKERFSLILESASTNQTSMYLCATEAQNTEAFFGQGTRLTVV.

The chain links TRBV19 to TRBJ2-4; tentative D call: TRBD1 (5 bases). The CDR3 runs to 12 residues. Germline-derived CDR1 and CDR2 are LNHDA and SQIVND (reference sequence). Trimming took off 10 bases at V and 4 bases at J, with 11 bases between the two ends. The CDR3 bases are TGTGCCACAGGGATTTATAAAAACATTCAGTACTTC. This codes for CATGIYKNIQYF.

The V and J genes are TRBV6-1 and TRBJ2-1; 7 bases match TRBD2. The germline V gene encodes CDR1 MNHNS and CDR2 SASEGT. The length of the CDR3 is 15 residues. V shed 10 bases, J shed 6 bases, and the junction held 15 bases outside the gene matches. The CDR3 nucleotides are TGTGCCACCTTGGGTGGGGTGTCTAGCGGCAATGAGCAGTTCTTC. It specifies CATLGGVSSGNEQFF.